This T cell receptor beta chain was recovered during a study of T cell clonality in common variable immunodeficiency (dated by TCRdb to the mid-2010s). Turning to this clone: The antigen this receptor binds is unknown. The sequenced fragment ends 3 residues before the CDR3 boundary, so the rest is inferred from the germline J gene.

CDR1 and CDR2, per the germline V gene, are SGHTA and FQGNSA. The CDR3 contains 14 residues, cysteine and phenylalanine counted. Sequencing covers 33 bases of the CDR3, shown here with the frame starting at base 1. Both CVID patients and healthy controls were predominantly of Caucasian heritage. Heparinized peripheral whole blood samples of roughly 4.5 to 8 ml were collected from each donor. Genomic DNA from adults with common variable immune deficiency (CVID) and from healthy adult controls was the source for sequencing TCRbeta CDR3 repertoires. The control group was made up of roughly 22 healthy adult volunteers (about ten male and approximately twelve female) whose ages ranged from about 20 to 70 years, with a mean age of almost 35. Diluted blood was density-centrifuged over Hypaque 1077 or Ficoll-Paque to isolate peripheral blood mononuclear cells. Unsorted mononuclear cells served as the source of genomic DNA, which was extracted either by Qiagen column purification or by a centrifugation-based method.

For sequencing, equivalent amounts of genomic DNA were input from CVID and control samples. For every sample, a 60 bp segment covering the rearranged TCRbeta CDR3 region was amplified and then sequenced. The immunoSEQ assay, a bias-corrected multiplex PCR combined with high-throughput sequencing, was used to amplify TCRbeta. The authors' pipeline ran thus. Each unique nucleotide sequence was treated as a clone and annotated with V, D and J genes, copy number and frequency. Sequences were labeled productive if in frame, and non-productive if out of frame or containing stop codons. Clonality was calculated from Shannon's entropy as previously described. The predicted amino acid sequences of productive clones were used to derive mean CDR3 Kyte-Doolittle hydropathy. Using the R hclust function, scaled V gene usage was clustered hierarchically with Manhattan distance and complete linkage. Sharing of clones by CDR3 amino acid sequence was evaluated by resampling 12 repertoires per group over 100 rounds. Repertoires were searched for 70 published EBV-specific and 200 to 300 published CMV-specific TCRbeta sequences. A couple of CVID samples that yielded fewer than 10,000 sequences were excluded from the analysis, so around 40 CVID repertoires were retained. The source is immuneACCESS, and TCRdb retained only in-frame sequences with V and J called. Part of the clones is not carried over; for the studies checked, unresolved V genes explain less than half of this, and the remainder is unexplained. V and J calls and clone size are those listed in that table; D and trimming were worked out from the DNA. The table shows some 45,000 clones here, with no singletons. The ten largest clones capture approximately 5.9% of the sample.

General study outcomes and caveats: The authors noted that sequencing repertoires of T cell subpopulations would be needed to clarify what caused the increased clonality in CVID. Even though DNA input was equal, the average per sample came to 82,000 or so unique sequences for controls compared with approximately 29,000 for CVID samples. TCRbeta clonality was higher in CVID subjects than in healthy controls (t-test p = 0.018), and the increase was most characteristic of about a third of subjects. Fewer deletions and N-nucleotide insertions were reportedly observed in CVID TCRbeta sequences, and highly modified clones with 13 or more V deletions were reportedly absent from CVID TCRbeta sequences. Correlations between repertoire features and clinical complications were limited by patient heterogeneity within the CVID cohort. Healthy controls shared more TCRbeta clones with each other than CVID subjects shared among themselves (p < 0.0001).

This sequence uses TRBV7-2 and TRBJ2-4, with a tentative D gene TRBD1 over 5 matching bases. Specimen: peripheral blood mononuclear cells. This clonotype was sampled from a person between 18 and 75 years old in good health. This receptor carries the CDR3 CASSPAGAGYGQYF. The CDR3 bases that were read are TGTGCCAGCAGCCCTGCTGGGGCAGGGTATGGT.